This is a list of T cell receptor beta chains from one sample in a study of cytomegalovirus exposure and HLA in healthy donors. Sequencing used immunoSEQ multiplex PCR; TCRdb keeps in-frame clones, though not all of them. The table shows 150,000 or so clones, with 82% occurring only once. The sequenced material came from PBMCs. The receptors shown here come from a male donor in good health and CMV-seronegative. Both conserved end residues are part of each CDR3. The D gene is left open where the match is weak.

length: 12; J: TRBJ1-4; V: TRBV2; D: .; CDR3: CASSNYGEKLFF
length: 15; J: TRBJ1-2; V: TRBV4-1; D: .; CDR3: CASSQAAGASSGYTF
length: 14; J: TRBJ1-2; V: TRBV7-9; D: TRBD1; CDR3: CSSSFSQGAHGYTF
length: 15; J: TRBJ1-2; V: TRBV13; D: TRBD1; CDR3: CASSPRLSRGHGYTF
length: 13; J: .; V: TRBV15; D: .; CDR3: CATSADSSYEQYF
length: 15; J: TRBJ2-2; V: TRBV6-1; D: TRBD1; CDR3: CASRSGTGVPGELFF
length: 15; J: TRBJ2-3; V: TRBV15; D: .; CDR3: CATDQGRQGTDTQYF
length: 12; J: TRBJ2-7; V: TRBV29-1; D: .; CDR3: CSVVRPGYEQYF
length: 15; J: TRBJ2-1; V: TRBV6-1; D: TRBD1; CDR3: CASSESTGGINEQFF
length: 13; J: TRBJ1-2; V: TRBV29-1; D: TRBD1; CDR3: CSVGQGLSYGYTF
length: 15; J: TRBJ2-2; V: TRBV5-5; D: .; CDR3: CASSPHEPNTGELFF
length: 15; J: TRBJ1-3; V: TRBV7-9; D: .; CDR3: CASSRQTGTGNTIYF
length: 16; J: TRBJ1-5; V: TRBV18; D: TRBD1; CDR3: CASSPPLTGDNQPQHF
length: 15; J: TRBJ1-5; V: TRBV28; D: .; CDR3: CASRRFGQFNQPQHF
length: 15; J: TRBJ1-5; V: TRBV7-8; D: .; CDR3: CASSLRGLNYQPQHF
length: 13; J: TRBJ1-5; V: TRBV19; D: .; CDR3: CASSIMSVQPQHF
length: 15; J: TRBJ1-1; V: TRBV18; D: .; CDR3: CASSPPFGPNTEAFF
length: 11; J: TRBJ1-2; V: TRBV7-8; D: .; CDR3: CASSRGLVPTF